The sequence of this TCR beta chain was determined in a study of control samples from healthy donors and cancer patients (dated by TCRdb to the early 2020s). V and J are trimmed by 5 bases and 6 bases, and the gene matches miss 4 bases of the junction. The CDR3 starts with the cysteine, ends with the phenylalanine, and has 13 residues. Just CDR3 DNA is preserved here, 39 bases in frame from base 1. Of note for this clone: Its antigen target is currently unknown.

The library was generated by the immunoSEQ multiplex PCR assay. This immuneACCESS table, as held by TCRdb, lists in-frame sequences with V and J called but not all clones. Of the missing ones, under half trace to an unresolved V gene in checked studies; the others have no known cause. The sample table holds about 190,000 clones. The top ten clonotypes cover less than 2.5% of the sample. The origin of this receptor is a woman aged 30 to 39 in good health. Recombination linked TRBV12-3 or TRBV12-4 to TRBJ2-7; a stretch of 10 junction bases matches TRBD1. Source material: blood. The CDR3 loop reads CASSGTGAGEQYF. The DNA sequence is given as TGTGCCAGCAGTGGGACAGGGGCCGGCGAGCAGTACTTC.